In this sample, the clone carrying this T cell receptor (beta chain) turned up once. Antigen unknown. This sample stems from a study of cytomegalovirus exposure and HLA in healthy donors. Study-wide context: The same platform was used for the 130 or so validation repertoires as for the 666 first-cohort repertoires, as reported in a later analysis. General study points: The study put 150 to 200 TCR beta chains on its list as cytomegalovirus-associated. Confirmation was obtained in vitro that a few CMV-associated chains are specific for CMV antigens. Most TCR sequences proved rare, with some public TCRs found in many donors.

The germline gives CDR1 SGDLS, CDR2 YYNGEE. After removal of 4 bases from V and 8 bases from J, the junction contained 7 bases not matched to a gene. The CDR3 contains 13 residues. Here immunoSEQ multiplex PCR was the method, and the copy in TCRdb shows in-frame clones only, minus some. The data contain approximately 300,000 clones, about nine tenths of them singletons. Material for sequencing was PBMCs. The sequence was collected from a woman younger than 35 in good health and CMV-seronegative. The chain carries TRBV9 and TRBJ2-7; 9 positions match TRBD1. CDR3 in DNA: TGTGCCAGCAGCATCAGGGACAGGGAACAGCAGTACTTC. Protein product: CASSIRDREQQYF.